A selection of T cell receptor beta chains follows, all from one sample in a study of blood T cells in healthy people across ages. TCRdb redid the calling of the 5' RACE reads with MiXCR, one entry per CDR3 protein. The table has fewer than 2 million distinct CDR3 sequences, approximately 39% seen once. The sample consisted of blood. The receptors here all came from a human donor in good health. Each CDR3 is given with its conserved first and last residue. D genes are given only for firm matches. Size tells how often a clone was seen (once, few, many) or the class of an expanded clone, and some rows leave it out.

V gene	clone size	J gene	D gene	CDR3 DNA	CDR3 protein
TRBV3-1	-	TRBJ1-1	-	TGTGCCAGCAGCCAGGTTGTCAGCATGAACACTGAAGCTTTCTTT	CASSQVVSMNTEAFF
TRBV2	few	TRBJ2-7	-	TGTGCCAGCAGTGTGAGGTACCACGAGCAGTACTTC	CASSVRYHEQYF
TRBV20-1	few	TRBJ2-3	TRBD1	TGCAGTGCTAGAGACACCGGGACAGCTCCTGATACGCAGTATTTT	CSARDTGTAPDTQYF
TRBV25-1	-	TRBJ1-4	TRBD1	TGTGCCAGCGCCGGGACAGGGAAAGATGAAAAACTGTTTTTT	CASAGTGKDEKLFF
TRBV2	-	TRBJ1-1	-	TGTGCCCCCAGAGGCAGGAGAAACACTGAAGCTTTCTTT	CAPRGRRNTEAFF
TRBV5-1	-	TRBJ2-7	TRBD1	TGCGCCAGCCGTCCTCCGGGACAGGGTTTTTACGAGCAGTACTTC	CASRPPGQGFYEQYF
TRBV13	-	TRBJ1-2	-	TGTGCCAGCAGCGAACAGGGCTACCTCTATGGCTACACCTTC	CASSEQGYLYGYTF
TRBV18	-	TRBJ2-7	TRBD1	TGCACGACAGGGTCGACCTCCTACGAGCAGTACTTC	CTTGSTSYEQYF
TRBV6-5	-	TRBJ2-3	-	TGTGCCAGCGGATTATCGCGGGGGACATACCAATACACAGATACGCAGTATTTT	CASGLSRGTYQYTDTQYF
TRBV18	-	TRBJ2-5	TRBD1	TGTGCCAGCTCACGTAACAGGGGTGGAGAGACCCAGTACTTC	CASSRNRGGETQYF
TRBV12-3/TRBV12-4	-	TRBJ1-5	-	TGTGCCAGCAGTATAGGAGTTGATAGGGGCAATCAGCCCCAGCATTTT	CASSIGVDRGNQPQHF
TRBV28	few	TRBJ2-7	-	TGTGCCAGCAGTTTATGGGCCCCCTACGAGCAGTACTTC	CASSLWAPYEQYF
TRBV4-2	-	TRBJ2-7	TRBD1	TGTGCCAGCAGCGGGGGAAGGACAGGGGGGTACGAGCAGTACTTC	CASSGGRTGGYEQYF
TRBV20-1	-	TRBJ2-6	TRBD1	TGCAGTGCTTCGACAGGGGGGATCTCTGGGGCCAACGTCCTGACTTTC	CSASTGGISGANVLTF
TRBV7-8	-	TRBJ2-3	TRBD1	TGTGCCAGCAGCTCGCGAGGGGGCCCCAGCACAGATACGCAGTATTTT	CASSSRGGPSTDTQYF
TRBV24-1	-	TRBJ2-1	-	TGTGCCACCCAGGACGGCGTGGCGTTCTACAATGAGCAGTTCTTC	CATQDGVAFYNEQFF
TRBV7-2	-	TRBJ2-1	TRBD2	TGTGCCAGCAGCTTAGACGAGAGGACTAGTACGTTCTTC	CASSLDERTSTFF
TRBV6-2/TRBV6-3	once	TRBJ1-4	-	TGTGCCAGCAAGGAGGCAGGGCCAACTAATGAAAAACGGTTTTTT	CASKEAGPTNEKRFF
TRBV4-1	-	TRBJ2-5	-	TGCGCCAGCAGCCAAGAGGTCGAGGAGACCCAGTACTTC	CASSQEVEETQYF
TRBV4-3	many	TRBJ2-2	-	TGCGCCAGCAGCCAAGATCGTGGGGGTACCGGGGAGCTGTTTTTT	CASSQDRGGTGELFF
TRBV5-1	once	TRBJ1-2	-	TGCGCCAGCAGCTTGGCCTCCGGGGCCACTCACTATGGCTGCACCTTC	CASSLASGATHYGCTF
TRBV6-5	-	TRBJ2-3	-	TGTGCCAGCGGTGGGTTTACTCCAACAGATACGCAGTATTTT	CASGGFTPTDTQYF
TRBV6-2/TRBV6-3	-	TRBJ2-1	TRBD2	TGTGCCAGCAGTTACGGTCCTCCTAGCGGGGGGCCGCCGGGTGAGCAGTTCTTC	CASSYGPPSGGPPGEQFF
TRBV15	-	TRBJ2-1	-	TGTGCCACCAGCAGAGATCCAGGGACTTCGCCCAATGAGCAGTTCTTC	CATSRDPGTSPNEQFF
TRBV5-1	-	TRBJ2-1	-	TGCGCCAGCAGCTTCGATGGGAGTTGGCAGTTCTTC	CASSFDGSWQFF
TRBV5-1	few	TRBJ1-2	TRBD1	TGCGCCAGCAGCTCCGGACGGAGACAGGGCGATGGCTACACCTTC	CASSSGRRQGDGYTF
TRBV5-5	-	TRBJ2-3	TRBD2	TGTGCCAGCAGCCTAAAGACTAGCGGGGGCGGACGGGATACGCAGTATTTT	CASSLKTSGGGRDTQYF
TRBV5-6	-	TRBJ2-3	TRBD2	TGTGCCAGCAGCTTAGGACTAGCGGGGGCCCTCACAGATACGCAGTATTTT	CASSLGLAGALTDTQYF
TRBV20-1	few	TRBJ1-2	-	TGCAGTGCTGTCCGTGGGGGTGTACGGGGCTACACCTTC	CSAVRGGVRGYTF
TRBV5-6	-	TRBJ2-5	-	TGTGCCAGCAGCTTAGCCCTCGGGGTTGTCGAGACCCAGTACTTC	CASSLALGVVETQYF
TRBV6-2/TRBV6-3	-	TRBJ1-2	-	TGTGCCAGCAATGAACCAGCTAACTATGGCCACACCTTC	CASNEPANYGHTF
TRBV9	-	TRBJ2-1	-	TGTGCCAGCAGCGTAGTGGAAGCGGTGGATGAGCAGTTCTTC	CASSVVEAVDEQFF
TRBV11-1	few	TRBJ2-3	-	TGTGCCAGCAGGGTTACTAGCTACGATACGCAGTATTTT	CASRVTSYDTQYF
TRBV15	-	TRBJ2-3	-	TGTGCCACCAGCAGAAGGAGAGTCACAGATACGCAGTATTTT	CATSRRRVTDTQYF
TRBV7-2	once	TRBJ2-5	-	TGTGCCAGCAGCTTAGCGAACGGTCGCCACGAGACCCAGTACTTC	CASSLANGRHETQYF
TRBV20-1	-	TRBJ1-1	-	TGCAGTGCTCCGGACATGACTGAAGCTTTCTTT	CSAPDMTEAFF
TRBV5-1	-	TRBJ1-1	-	TGTGCCAGCAGTTCGGCAGGGAACACTGAAGCTTTCTTT	CASSSAGNTEAFF
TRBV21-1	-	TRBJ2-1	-	TGTGCCAGCAGCAAAGCTAGGTCGTTCCCGGGGGAGTTCTTC	CASSKARSFPGEFF
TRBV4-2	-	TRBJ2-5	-	TGTGCCAGCAGCCAAGTGGACTCAGGGGGAGGCGAGACCCAGTACTTC	CASSQVDSGGGETQYF
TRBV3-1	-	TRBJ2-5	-	TGTGCCAGCAGCAACCTACTTGCGGGACAAGAGACCCAGTACTTC	CASSNLLAGQETQYF
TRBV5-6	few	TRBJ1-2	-	TGTGCCAGCAGCTTGGGGTTTACCCATGGCTACACCTTC	CASSLGFTHGYTF
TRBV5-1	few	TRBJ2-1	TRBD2	TGCGCCAGCAGCATCGGACTAGCGGGGGTGAATGAGCAGTTCTTC	CASSIGLAGVNEQFF
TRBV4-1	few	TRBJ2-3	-	TGCGCCAGCAGCCTCCTCCTAGTAGGCACAGATACGCAGTATTTT	CASSLLLVGTDTQYF
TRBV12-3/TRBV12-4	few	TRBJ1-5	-	TGTGCCAGCAGTTTCGGGGGGGCCCGTGGCAATCAGCCCCAGCATTTT	CASSFGGARGNQPQHF
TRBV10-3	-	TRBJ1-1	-	TGTGCCATCAGTGAGGTAGGGGGATCGGCTGAAGCTTTCTTT	CAISEVGGSAEAFF
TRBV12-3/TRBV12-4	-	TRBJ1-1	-	TGTGCCAGCAGTCCGGAGCTGCCCATGAACACTGAAGCTTTCTTT	CASSPELPMNTEAFF
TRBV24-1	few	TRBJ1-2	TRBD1	TGTGCCACCAGTAGACCCAACGACAGGGTTGGCGGCTACACCTTC	CATSRPNDRVGGYTF
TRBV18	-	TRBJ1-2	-	TGTGCCAGCTCGCCAGACCAGGGATTCGGAGTCTACACCTTC	CASSPDQGFGVYTF
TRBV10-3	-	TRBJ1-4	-	TGTGCCATCAGTGAGTGGTCAGGGAATGAAAAACTGTTTTTT	CAISEWSGNEKLFF
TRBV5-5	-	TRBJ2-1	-	TGTGCCAGCAGCTACATCACCGACCGTGACAATGAGCAGTTCTTC	CASSYITDRDNEQFF
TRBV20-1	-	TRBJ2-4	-	TGCAGTGCTGCGTCGGGGGCCAAAAACATTCAGTACTTC	CSAASGAKNIQYF
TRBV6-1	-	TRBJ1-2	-	TGTGCCAGCAGTGTTGCAGGGAGAAGAGGCTACACCTTC	CASSVAGRRGYTF
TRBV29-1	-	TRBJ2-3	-	TGCAGCGTTGCCAGGGACGGGGCGAGCACAGATACGCAGTATTTT	CSVARDGASTDTQYF
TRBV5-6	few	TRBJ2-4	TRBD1	TGTGCCAGCAGCTCTCTCAGGGGGACGAAAAACATTCAGTACTTC	CASSSLRGTKNIQYF
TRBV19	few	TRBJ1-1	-	TGTGCCAGTAATGAGGGACAATCGAACACTGAAGCTTTCTTT	CASNEGQSNTEAFF
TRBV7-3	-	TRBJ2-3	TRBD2	TGTGCCAGCAGGAATAGCGGGGGGGCGGAAGATACGCAGTATTTT	CASRNSGGAEDTQYF
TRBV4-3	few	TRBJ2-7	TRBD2	TGCGCCAGCAGCGTATACCTACTGGCTAGCGGGGGGATTAGGTACGAGCAGTACTTC	CASSVYLLASGGIRYEQYF
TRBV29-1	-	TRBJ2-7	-	TGCAGCGTTGGAAGGACTGGGAGCTCCTACGAGCAGTACTTC	CSVGRTGSSYEQYF
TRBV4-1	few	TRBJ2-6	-	TGCGCCAGCAGCCAATTTGTCGGGTCGGGGGCCAACGTCCTGACTTTC	CASSQFVGSGANVLTF